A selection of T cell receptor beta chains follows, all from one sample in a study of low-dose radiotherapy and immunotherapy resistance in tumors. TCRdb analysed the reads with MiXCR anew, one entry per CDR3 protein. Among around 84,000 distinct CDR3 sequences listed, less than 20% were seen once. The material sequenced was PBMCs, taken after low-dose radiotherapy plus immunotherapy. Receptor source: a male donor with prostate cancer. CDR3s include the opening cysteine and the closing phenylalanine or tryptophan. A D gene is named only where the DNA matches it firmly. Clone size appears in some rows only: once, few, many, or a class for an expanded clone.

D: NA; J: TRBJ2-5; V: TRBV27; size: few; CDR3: CASGLAGPQETQYF; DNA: TGTGCCAGCGGGCTGGCGGGTCCGCAAGAGACCCAGTACTTC
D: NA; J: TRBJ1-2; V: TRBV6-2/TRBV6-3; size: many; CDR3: CASVRDGIYGYTF; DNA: TGTGCCAGCGTCCGGGACGGAATCTATGGCTACACCTTC
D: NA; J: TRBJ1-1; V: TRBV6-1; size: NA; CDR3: CASVSRSTEAFF; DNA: TGTGCCAGCGTCAGCCGGAGCACTGAAGCTTTCTTT
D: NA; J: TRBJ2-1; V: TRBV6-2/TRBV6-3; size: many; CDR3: CASSRNENPLLSYNEQFF; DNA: TGTGCCAGCAGCCGAAATGAGAACCCGCTCCTCTCCTACAATGAGCAGTTCTTC
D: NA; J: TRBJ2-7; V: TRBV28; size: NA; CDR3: CASKTRGSPHEQYF; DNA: TGTGCCAGCAAGACTAGAGGGTCCCCCCACGAGCAGTACTTC
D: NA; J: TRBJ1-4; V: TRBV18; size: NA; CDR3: CASSPFLDEKLFF; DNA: TGTGCCAGCTCCCCCTTTCTTGATGAAAAACTGTTTTTT
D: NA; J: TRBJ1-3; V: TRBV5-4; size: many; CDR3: CASSLPAGAGNTIYF; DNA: TGTGCCAGCAGCTTACCGGCAGGGGCTGGAAACACCATATATTTT
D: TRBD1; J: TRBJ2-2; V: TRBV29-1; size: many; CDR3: CSVGTGRSGELFF; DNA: TGCAGCGTTGGGACAGGGAGGTCCGGGGAGCTGTTTTTT
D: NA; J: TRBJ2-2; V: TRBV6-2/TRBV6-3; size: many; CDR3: CASSYRPNTGELFF; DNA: TGTGCCAGCAGTTACCGGCCCAACACCGGGGAGCTGTTTTTT
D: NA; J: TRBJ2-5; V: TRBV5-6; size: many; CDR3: CASSLDIWETQYF; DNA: TGTGCCAGCAGCTTGGACATTTGGGAGACCCAGTACTTC
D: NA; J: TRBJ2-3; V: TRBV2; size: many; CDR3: CASGVGGLPTDTQYF; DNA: TGTGCCAGCGGGGTAGGGGGATTACCCACAGATACGCAGTATTTT
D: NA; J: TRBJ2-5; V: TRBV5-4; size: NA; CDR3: CASSLAGNQETQYF; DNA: TGTGCCAGCAGCTTGGCAGGGAACCAAGAGACCCAGTACTTC
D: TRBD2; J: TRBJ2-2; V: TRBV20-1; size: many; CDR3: CSAKTSGRFISTGELFF; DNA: TGCAGTGCGAAAACTAGCGGGAGGTTTATTTCCACCGGGGAGCTGTTTTTT
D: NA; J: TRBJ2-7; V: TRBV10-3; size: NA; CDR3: CATDPGGGYEQYF; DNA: TGTGCCACCGACCCCGGAGGTGGCTACGAGCAGTACTTC
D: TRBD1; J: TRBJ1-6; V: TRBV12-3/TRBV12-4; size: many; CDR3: CATSGGNNSPLHF; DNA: TGTGCCACATCAGGGGGGAATAATTCACCCCTCCACTTT
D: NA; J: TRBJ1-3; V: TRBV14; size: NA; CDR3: CASSQDLGNTIYF; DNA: TGTGCCAGCAGCCAAGATCTCGGAAACACCATATATTTT
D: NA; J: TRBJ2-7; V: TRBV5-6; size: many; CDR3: CASTSGYEQYF; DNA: TGTGCCAGCACCTCGGGCTACGAGCAGTACTTC
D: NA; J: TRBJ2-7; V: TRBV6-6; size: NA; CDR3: CASTPSGTAYEQYF; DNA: TGTGCCAGCACTCCATCCGGGACGGCTTACGAGCAGTACTTC
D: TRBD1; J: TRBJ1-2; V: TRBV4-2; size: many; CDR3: CASSQSTGEGYTF; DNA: TGTGCCAGCAGCCAATCGACAGGGGAGGGCTACACCTTC
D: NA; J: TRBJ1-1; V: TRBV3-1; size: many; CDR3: CASNKGGEAFF; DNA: TGTGCCAGCAACAAGGGGGGTGAAGCTTTCTTT
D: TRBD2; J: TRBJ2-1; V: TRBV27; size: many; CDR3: CASSPLAGGPYNEQFF; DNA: TGTGCCAGCAGTCCCTTGGCGGGAGGCCCCTACAATGAGCAGTTCTTC
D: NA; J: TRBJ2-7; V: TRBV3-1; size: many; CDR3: CASTPGGRNAYEQYF; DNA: TGTGCCAGCACCCCTGGGGGACGAAACGCCTACGAGCAGTACTTC
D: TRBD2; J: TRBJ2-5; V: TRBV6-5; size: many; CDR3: CASSPTSARETQYF; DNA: TGTGCCAGCAGTCCAACTAGCGCCCGAGAGACCCAGTACTTC
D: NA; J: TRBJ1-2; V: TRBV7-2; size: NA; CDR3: CASTMGPYGYTF; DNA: TGTGCCAGCACCATGGGTCCCTATGGCTACACCTTC
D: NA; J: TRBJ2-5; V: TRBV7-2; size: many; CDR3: CASSSSGRGGQETQYF; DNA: TGTGCCAGCAGCTCCTCCGGGCGAGGGGGCCAAGAGACCCAGTACTTC
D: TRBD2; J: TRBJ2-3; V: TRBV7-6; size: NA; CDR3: CASSLRPDSGGPTDTQYF; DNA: TGTGCCAGCAGCTTACGCCCAGACAGCGGGGGGCCCACAGATACGCAGTATTTT
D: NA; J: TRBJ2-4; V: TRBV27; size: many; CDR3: CASSLYRGDLGAKNIQYF; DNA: TGTGCCAGCAGTTTATATCGTGGGGACCTAGGAGCCAAAAACATTCAGTACTTC
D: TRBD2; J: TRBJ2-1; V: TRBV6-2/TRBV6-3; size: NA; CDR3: CASTRSRTSGRSPSYNEQFF; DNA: TGTGCCAGCACCAGGAGTAGGACTAGCGGGAGGTCCCCTTCCTACAATGAGCAGTTCTTC